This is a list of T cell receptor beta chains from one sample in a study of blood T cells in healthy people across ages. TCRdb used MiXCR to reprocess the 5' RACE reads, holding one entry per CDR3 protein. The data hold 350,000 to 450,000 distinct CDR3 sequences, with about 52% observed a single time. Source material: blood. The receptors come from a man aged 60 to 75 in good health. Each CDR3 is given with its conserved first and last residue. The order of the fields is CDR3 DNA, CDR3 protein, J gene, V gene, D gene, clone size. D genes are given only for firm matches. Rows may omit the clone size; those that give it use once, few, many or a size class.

TGTGCCAGCAGTGGGCAGCGTATCGGGGGAAAGACCCAGTACTTC | CASSGQRIGGKTQYF | TRBJ2-5 | TRBV12-3/TRBV12-4 | - | -
TGTGCCAGCAGCCCCCGGACAGGGATGGATTCTAGGAATGAGCAGTTCTTC | CASSPRTGMDSRNEQFF | TRBJ2-1 | TRBV9 | TRBD1 | many
TGTGCCAGCAGCTTTCCGTCGAGCTCCTATAATTCACCCCTCCACTTT | CASSFPSSSYNSPLHF | TRBJ1-6 | TRBV7-2 | - | -
TGTGCCAGCAGTTCCCGGGAGGGCCTAAATGAGCAGTTCTTC | CASSSREGLNEQFF | TRBJ2-1 | TRBV12-3/TRBV12-4 | TRBD2 | many
TGTGCCAGCAGCCCATTCCGTGACAGGGCCTTTTCCATTTCCAAAAAGACCCAGTACTTC | CASSPFRDRAFSISKKTQYF | TRBJ2-5 | TRBV13 | TRBD1 | -
TGTGCCAGCTCACCACCTTATTCGCAGGGAAAGGGGTCAGATACGCAGTATTTT | CASSPPYSQGKGSDTQYF | TRBJ2-3 | TRBV18 | - | -
TGCAGTGCTACGACAGGGAACTCCTACGAGCAGTACTTC | CSATTGNSYEQYF | TRBJ2-7 | TRBV20-1 | TRBD1 | -
TGTGCCAGCAGCCCCCCAATTGAAAAACTGTTTTTT | CASSPPIEKLFF | TRBJ1-4 | TRBV7-9 | - | -
TGTGCCAGCACGAGGAACAGATTAACAGATACGCAGTATTTT | CASTRNRLTDTQYF | TRBJ2-3 | TRBV11-2 | - | -
TGCGCCAGCAGCTTTACTCTAAGCTCCTACGAGCAGTACTTC | CASSFTLSSYEQYF | TRBJ2-7 | TRBV5-1 | - | few
TGTGCCAGCAGCCAAACAGGGGGCGGGGGAGTCACTGAAGCTTTCTTT | CASSQTGGGGVTEAFF | TRBJ1-1 | TRBV3-1 | TRBD1 | -
TGTGCCAGCAGCCATCTGGGACTAGCGGGGGATCCTAGCACAGATACGCAGTATTTT | CASSHLGLAGDPSTDTQYF | TRBJ2-3 | TRBV27 | TRBD2 | few
TGTGCCAGCAGTCGACTACTGGGAGATGAGCAGTTCTTC | CASSRLLGDEQFF | TRBJ2-1 | TRBV2 | - | -
TGTGCCAGCAGCGCAATAGCGGGAGATGGGGAGCAGTACTTC | CASSAIAGDGEQYF | TRBJ2-7 | TRBV9 | TRBD2 | -
TGTGCCAGCAACCAAGACAGCGTCTTCAATCAGCCCCAGCATTTT | CASNQDSVFNQPQHF | TRBJ1-5 | TRBV6-2/TRBV6-3 | - | few
TGTGCCAGCAGCTTAGCGGGACAGGGCGGCAATGAGCAGTTCTTC | CASSLAGQGGNEQFF | TRBJ2-1 | TRBV7-2 | TRBD1 | -
TGTGCCACCAGTGATTTGGGGGGAACCGGGGAGCTGTTTTTT | CATSDLGGTGELFF | TRBJ2-2 | TRBV24-1 | - | -
TGTGCCAGCAGCTCGCGCCCAGCCTCGGATGAGCAGTTCTTC | CASSSRPASDEQFF | TRBJ2-1 | TRBV7-2 | - | -
TGTGCCAGCAGCCAAGGAACTAGCGGGGGGGCCAGCTCCTACAATGAGCAGTACTTC | CASSQGTSGGASSYNEQYF | TRBJ2-7 | TRBV4-2 | TRBD2 | -
TGCAGCGGGACAGGGGGCGCGGGTGAAGCTTTCTTT | CSGTGGAGEAFF | TRBJ1-1 | TRBV20-1 | TRBD1 | -
TGTGCCATCAGACAGGACGCTGGGGGGACCCAGTACTTC | CAIRQDAGGTQYF | TRBJ2-5 | TRBV10-3 | - | few
TGTGCCAGCAGCATGACAGGGGAGCTATTCTACAATGAGCAGTTCTTC | CASSMTGELFYNEQFF | TRBJ2-1 | TRBV27 | TRBD1 | few
TGCAGTGCTAGAGATCAAGGGCTAGGGGTAGATACGCAGTATTTT | CSARDQGLGVDTQYF | TRBJ2-3 | TRBV20-1 | - | -
TGTGCCAGCAGCCCCTCCAATACCGGACAGCAGTACTTC | CASSPSNTGQQYF | TRBJ2-5 | TRBV11-2 | - | few
TGTGCCAGCAGTGGGGGGACCGGGAAGACAGATACGCAGTATTTT | CASSGGTGKTDTQYF | TRBJ2-3 | TRBV6-1 | - | -
TGCAGTGCTAGGGTATGGGACCGCCAAGGGACCCAGTACTTC | CSARVWDRQGTQYF | TRBJ2-5 | TRBV20-1 | - | -
TGTGCCAGCAGCCAATATGGACAGGGGGGATACGAGCAGTACTTC | CASSQYGQGGYEQYF | TRBJ2-7 | TRBV12-3/TRBV12-4 | TRBD1 | -
TGCGCCAGCAGCTTGGTGGCAGGGGAGGTCGCCCTCCACTTT | CASSLVAGEVALHF | TRBJ1-6 | TRBV5-1 | - | -
TGCAGTGCTAGAGATCAAGGGCGGGGGGTGTTGGATGAGCAGTTCTTC | CSARDQGRGVLDEQFF | TRBJ2-1 | TRBV20-1 | TRBD2 | -
TGTGCCAGCAGCGGGACAGGTTTGGGCACAGATACGCAGTATTTT | CASSGTGLGTDTQYF | TRBJ2-3 | TRBV9 | TRBD1 | many
TGTGCCAGCAGTACTTCAATCTACGAGCGGTACTTC | CASSTSIYERYF | TRBJ2-7 | TRBV25-1 | - | -
TGCAGTGCTAGACCTATCACGGGACAGGGGGGCACAGATACGCAGTATTTT | CSARPITGQGGTDTQYF | TRBJ2-3 | TRBV20-1 | TRBD1 | -